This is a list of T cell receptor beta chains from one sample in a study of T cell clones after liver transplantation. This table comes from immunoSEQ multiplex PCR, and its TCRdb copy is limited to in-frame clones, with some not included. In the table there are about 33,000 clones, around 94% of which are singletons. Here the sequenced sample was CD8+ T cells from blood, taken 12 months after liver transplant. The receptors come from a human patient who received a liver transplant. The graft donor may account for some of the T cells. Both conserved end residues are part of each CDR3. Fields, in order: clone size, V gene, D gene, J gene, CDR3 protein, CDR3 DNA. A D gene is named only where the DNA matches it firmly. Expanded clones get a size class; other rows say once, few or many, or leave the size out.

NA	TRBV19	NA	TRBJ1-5	CASSGRVRNQPQHF	TGTGCCAGTAGTGGCAGGGTGCGCAATCAGCCCCAGCATTTT
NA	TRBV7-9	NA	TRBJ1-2	CASSLGQVVNYGYTF	TGTGCCAGCAGCTTAGGACAGGTCGTTAACTATGGCTACACCTTC
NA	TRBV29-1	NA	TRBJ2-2	CSVEIGAPGELFF	TGCAGCGTTGAAATAGGGGCCCCCGGGGAGCTGTTTTTT
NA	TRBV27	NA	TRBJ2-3	CASSLHGTDTQYF	TGTGCCAGCAGTTTACACGGCACAGATACGCAGTATTTT
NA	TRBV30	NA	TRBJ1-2	CAWSAGRPGYTF	TGTGCCTGGAGTGCGGGCAGACCAGGCTACACCTTC
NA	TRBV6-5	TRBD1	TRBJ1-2	CASSPQGAGAYGYTF	TGTGCCAGCAGCCCCCAGGGGGCGGGTGCCTATGGCTACACCTTC
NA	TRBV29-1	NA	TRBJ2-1	CSGPHSYNEQFF	TGCAGCGGGCCTCACTCCTACAATGAGCAGTTCTTC
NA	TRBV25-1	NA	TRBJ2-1	CASRNRLASDVDEQFF	TGTGCCAGCCGCAATCGGCTAGCGAGCGATGTGGATGAGCAGTTCTTC
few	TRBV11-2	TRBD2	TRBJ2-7	CASSPGGYEQYF	TGTGCCAGCAGCCCCGGGGGGTACGAGCAGTACTTC
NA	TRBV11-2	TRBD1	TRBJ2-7	CASSLGTGIEQYF	TGTGCCAGCAGCTTAGGGACAGGGATTGAGCAGTACTTC